These 10 T cell receptor beta chains came from one sample sequenced in a study of T-cell reconstitution after alpha-beta-depleted transplantation in children. Unique molecular identifiers were used to barcode this TCRbeta library. TCRdb re-called the PCR reads through MiXCR, storing one row per CDR3 protein. The sample includes 450,000 to 700,000 distinct CDR3 sequences, more than 20% seen only once; the top ten take around a third. The specimen was PBMCs, collected before TCRalphabeta/CD19-depleted stem cell transplant. Receptors were obtained from a boy under two years old with Wiskott-Aldrich syndrome, due to receive a stem cell transplant.

The J gene is TRBJ2-1, the V gene TRBV9; 8 nucleotides match TRBD2. V lost 0 bases to trimming and J lost 5 bases; unmatched junction nucleotides: 7. This CDR3 has 16 residues. Germline V gene data show CDR1 as SGDLS and CDR2 as YYNGEE. CDR3 sequence: CASSVVRTSYNNEQFF. CDR3 DNA: TGTGCCAGCAGCGTAGTTAGGACTAGCTATAACAATGAGCAGTTCTTC.

The genes are TRBV20-1 and TRBJ2-5, with D perhaps assigned TRBD1 or TRBD2 (5 bases each). This CDR3 spans 15 amino acids. V lost 0 bases and J 0 bases, leaving 11 bases between the germline ends. Per germline, CDR1 DFQATT and CDR2 SNEGSKA (reference sequence). The CDR3 nucleotides read TGCAGTGCTAGAGATTGGGGGAAGTACCAAGAGACCCAGTACTTC. Translated, it gives CSARDWGKYQETQYF.

The chain joins TRBV20-1 to TRBJ1-4; weak D call: TRBD1 (5 bases). V lost 6 bases to trimming and J lost 3 bases, with 11 bases between them. The germline V gene has CDR1 DFQATT and CDR2 SNEGSKA (reference sequence). This CDR3 region has 13 residues. The CDR3 region has the DNA TGCAGTGCCCTCAGGGAAGCTAATGAAAAACTGTTTTTT. Translated, it gives CSALREANEKLFF.

The genes are TRBV6-1 and TRBJ2-1; 12 nucleotides match TRBD2. The CDR3 spans 17 residues. V gave up 4 bases and J gave up 6 bases; unmatched junction bases: 10. The V gene's germline CDR1 is MNHNS and CDR2 SASEGT. The CDR3 coding sequence is TGTGCCAGCAGTGCCGGAACTAGCGGGAGGAAGGGCAATGAGCAGTTCTTC. Its translation: CASSAGTSGRKGNEQFF.

This clonotype was detected only a few times. The rearrangement links TRBV12-3 or TRBV12-4 to TRBJ1-5; the D is unclear. This CDR3 comprises 13 residues. Trimming cost V 6 bases and J 3 bases, with 9 bases left between them. The CDR3 bases are TGTGCCAGCAGGATCAGCCTCAATCAGCCCCAGCATTTT. Residues: CASRISLNQPQHF.

This clonotype was seen a few times. This chain uses TRBV10-3 with TRBJ1-1; D may be TRBD1 (5 bases). V shed 6 bases and J shed 0 bases, with 8 bases lying between them. The CDR3 totals 13 residues. The V gene's germline CDR1 is ENHRY and CDR2 SYGVKD. As DNA, the CDR3 is TGTGCCATCAGGGGACTGATGAACACTGAAGCTTTCTTT. Its translation: CAIRGLMNTEAFF.

J is TRBJ2-3 and V is TRBV5-1; 8 nucleotides line up with TRBD2. Germline CDR1 reads SGHRS; CDR2 reads YFSETQ. The CDR3 runs 15 residues. Trimming removed 3 bases from V and 2 bases from J; junction bases left unmatched: 5. The CDR3 here is CASSSGLVHTDTQYF. DNA of the CDR3: TGCGCCAGCAGCTCGGGACTAGTGCACACAGATACGCAGTATTTT.

This clonotype was recorded a few times. V gene TRBV10-3 combines with J gene TRBJ2-3; D call uncertain. This CDR3 is 15 amino acids long. Germline CDR1 and CDR2: ENHRY and SYGVKD. V dropped 4 bases and J dropped 0 bases, with 11 bases sitting between them. Here the CDR3 reads CAISVADTSTDTQYF. CDR3 in DNA: TGTGCCATCAGTGTAGCAGACACTAGCACAGATACGCAGTATTTT.

This chain joins TRBV5-1 and TRBJ2-4; D might be TRBD1 (7 bases). CDR1 and CDR2 (germline): SGHRS, YFSETQ. This CDR3 has 15 amino acids. Deletions cut 4 bases from V and 8 bases from J, with 19 bases between. The CDR3 reads CASSHRIRGEDIQYF. CDR3 bases: TGCGCCAGCAGCCACAGAATCAGGGGGGAGGACATTCAGTACTTC. Based on the CDR3 plus reference TRBV5-1 and TRBJ2-4, the full variable domain is KAGVTQTPRYLIKTRGQQVTLSCSPISGHRSVSWYQQTPGQGLQFLFEYFSETQRNKGNFPGRFSGRQFSNSRSEMNVSTLELGDSALYLCASSHRIRGEDIQYFGAGTRLSVL.

This sequence joins TRBV5-1 and TRBJ1-1, with TRBD1 matching over 9 bases. V shed 1 base, J shed 4 bases, and the junction held 11 bases outside the gene matches. This CDR3 comprises 17 residues. In germline, CDR1 is SGHRS, CDR2 YFSETQ. The CDR3 DNA is TGCGCCAGCAGCTTGAATGTGGGAGGGGACAGGGCCACTGAAGCTTTCTTT. Translated: CASSLNVGGDRATEAFF.